The 10 T cell receptor beta chains below come from one sample, sequenced in a study of cytomegalovirus exposure and HLA in healthy donors. PCR was performed using 60 Vbeta and 13 Jbeta primers. Sequencing was performed with immunoSEQ multiplex PCR; in TCRdb, only in-frame clones are kept and a portion is missing. The sample shows 140,000 or so clones, around three quarters of them seen only once. The specimen sequenced was PBMCs. The receptors here all came from a man in his forties or fifties in good health and CMV-seronegative.

This clone appeared once. The genes are TRBV19 and TRBJ1-1; 8 bases are a match to TRBD1. With V trimmed by 6 bases and J by 4 bases, 7 bases remained unmatched. CDR3 length: 14 amino acids. Germline V CDR1 and CDR2: LNHDA, SQIVND (reference sequence). In DNA, the CDR3 is TGTGCCAGTAGCGAACAGGGGGTTGGCACTGAAGCTTTCTTT. Protein: CASSEQGVGTEAFF.

The V gene is TRBV11-2, the J gene TRBJ1-1; D is undetermined. V dropped 6 bases and J dropped 0 bases, with 14 bases sitting between them. Germline CDR1 is SGHAT and CDR2 is FQNNGV. The CDR3 has 15 amino acids. The CDR3 DNA reads TGTGCCAGCAGTTCCGGGGAGGGAATGAACACTGAAGCTTTCTTT. The encoded protein is CASSSGEGMNTEAFF. The variable domain in full, completed from reference TRBV11-2 and TRBJ1-1, reads EAGVAQSPRYKIIEKRQSVAFWCNPISGHATLYWYQQILGQGPKLLIQFQNNGVVDDSQLPKDRFSAERLKGVDSTLKIQPAKLEDSAVYLCASSSGEGMNTEAFFGQGTRLTVV.

The CDR3 sequence: CASSFGGGSTGELFF. The CDR3 nucleotides read TGTGCCAGCAGCTTCGGCGGGGGGAGCACCGGGGAGCTGTTTTTT. The V gene is TRBV7-7, the J gene TRBJ2-2, with TRBD2 matching 8 bases. Germline CDR1 and CDR2: SSHAT and FNYEAQ (reference sequence). V was pared by 3 bases and J by 4 bases, with 4 bases of the junction left unmatched. The CDR3 runs 15 residues. Full variable domain (outside the CDR3, taken from reference TRBV7-7 and TRBJ2-2): GAGVSQSPRYKVTKRGQDVTLRCDPISSHATLYWYQQALGQGPEFLTYFNYEAQPDKSGLPSDRFSAERPEGSISTLTIQRTEQRDSAMYRCASSFGGGSTGELFFGEGSRLTVL.

This chain connects TRBV7-9 to TRBJ2-1; D uncertain. Germline values: CDR1 SEHNR, CDR2 FQNEAQ (reference sequence). This CDR3 is 16 amino acids long. Trimming stripped 5 bases from V and 0 bases from J, with 14 bases between. CDR3 DNA: TGTGCCAGCAGCCCACGCCATGGCATCTCCTACAATGAGCAGTTCTTC. Protein product: CASSPRHGISYNEQFF. The full variable domain, its missing parts supplied by reference TRBV7-9 and TRBJ2-1, is DTGVSQNPRHKITKRGQNVTFRCDPISEHNRLYWYRQTLGQGPEFLTYFQNEAQLEKSRLLSDRFSAERPKGSFSTLEIQRTEQGDSAMYLCASSPRHGISYNEQFFGPGTRLTVL.

The gene calls are TRBV27 and TRBJ1-1; D unclear. With 3 bases removed from V and 4 bases from J, the gap between germline ends came to 12 bases. CDR3 length equals 14 residues. Germline CDR1 reads MNHEY; CDR2 reads SMNVEV (reference sequence). Here the CDR3 DNA reads TGTGCCAGCAGTTTGGCACCCCGGGGCACTGAAGCTTTCTTT. Its translation is CASSLAPRGTEAFF.

The chain uses TRBV6-1 and TRBJ1-5, with D uncertain. Germline V gene data show CDR1 as MNHNS and CDR2 as SASEGT. Trimming removed 3 bases from V and 2 bases from J, with 17 bases in between. This CDR3 spans 17 amino acids. CDR3 coding DNA: TGTGCCAGCAGTGAGGAAGGCAGGTGGTTTGGCAATCAGCCCCAGCATTTT. It codes for CASSEEGRWFGNQPQHF.

This clone was seen a few times. The chain has TRBV27 and TRBJ2-7; perhaps TRBD2 as D (6 bases). The CDR3 has 13 residues. The V end lost 0 bases, the J end lost 4 bases, and 7 bases lay between the germline ends. From germline, CDR1 is MNHEY and CDR2 SMNVEV (reference sequence). CDR3 nucleotide sequence: TGTGCCAGCAGTTTATCGGCGGGGTACGAGCAGTACTTC. Encoded protein: CASSLSAGYEQYF.

The chain links TRBV2 to TRBJ1-6; D is possibly TRBD1 (5 bases). V was trimmed by 4 bases and J by 5 bases, leaving 6 bases between them. CDR3 length equals 13 residues. Germline V gene lookup returns CDR1 SNHLY and CDR2 FYNNEI. The CDR3 is CASSGQNNSPLHF. The DNA of the CDR3 is TGTGCCAGCAGTGGACAGAATAATTCACCCCTCCACTTT.

Remarks on this clone: The germline gene is not matched at one end of the junction; a read error may be the cause. This chain links TRBV28 with TRBJ2-7; TRBD1 is a possible D gene (5 bases). The CDR3 has 11 amino acids. Per germline, CDR1 MDHEN and CDR2 SYDVKM. The CDR3 region is CASSSRAETAF. CDR3 nucleotide sequence: TGTGCCAGCAGTTCCCGTGCTGAGACAGCGTTC.

J is TRBJ2-7 and V is TRBV2, with 8 positions matching TRBD2. The CDR3 runs 13 residues. Germline trimming cut 11 bases from V and 0 bases from J; bases unmatched to any gene: 6. Germline V gene data show CDR1 as SNHLY and CDR2 as FYNNEI. CDR3 sequence reads: CAVGGGSSYEQYF. CDR3 sequence (DNA): TGTGCCGTCGGGGGGGGTAGCTCCTACGAGCAGTACTTC.